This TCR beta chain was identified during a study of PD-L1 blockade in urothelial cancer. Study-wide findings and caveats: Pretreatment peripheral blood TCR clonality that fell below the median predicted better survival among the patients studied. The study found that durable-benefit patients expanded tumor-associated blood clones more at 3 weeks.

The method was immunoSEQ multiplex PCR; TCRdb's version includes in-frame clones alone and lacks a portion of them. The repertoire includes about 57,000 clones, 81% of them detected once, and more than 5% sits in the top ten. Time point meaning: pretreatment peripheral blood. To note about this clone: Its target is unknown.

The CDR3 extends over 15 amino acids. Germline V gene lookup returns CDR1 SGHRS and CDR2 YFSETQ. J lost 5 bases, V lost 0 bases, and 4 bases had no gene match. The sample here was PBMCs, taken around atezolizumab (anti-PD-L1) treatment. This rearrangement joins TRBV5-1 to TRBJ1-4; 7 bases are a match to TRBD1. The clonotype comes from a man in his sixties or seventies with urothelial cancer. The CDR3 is CASSLGTGRNEKLFF. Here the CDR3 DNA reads TGCGCCAGCAGCTTGGGGACAGGAAGAAATGAAAAACTGTTTTTT.